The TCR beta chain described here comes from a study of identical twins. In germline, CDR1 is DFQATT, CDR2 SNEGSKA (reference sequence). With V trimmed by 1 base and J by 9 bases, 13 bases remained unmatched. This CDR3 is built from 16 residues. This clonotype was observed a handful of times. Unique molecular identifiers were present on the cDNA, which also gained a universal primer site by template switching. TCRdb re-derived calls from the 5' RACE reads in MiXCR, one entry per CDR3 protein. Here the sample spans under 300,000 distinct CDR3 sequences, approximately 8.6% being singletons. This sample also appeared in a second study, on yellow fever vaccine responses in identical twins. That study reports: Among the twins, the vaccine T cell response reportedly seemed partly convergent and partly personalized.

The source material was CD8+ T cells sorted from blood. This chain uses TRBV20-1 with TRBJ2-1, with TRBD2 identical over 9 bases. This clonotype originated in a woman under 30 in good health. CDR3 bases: TGCAGTGCTAGAGGGTATGCTAGCGGGAATTCTCTTGAGCAGTTCTTC. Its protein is CSARGYASGNSLEQFF.